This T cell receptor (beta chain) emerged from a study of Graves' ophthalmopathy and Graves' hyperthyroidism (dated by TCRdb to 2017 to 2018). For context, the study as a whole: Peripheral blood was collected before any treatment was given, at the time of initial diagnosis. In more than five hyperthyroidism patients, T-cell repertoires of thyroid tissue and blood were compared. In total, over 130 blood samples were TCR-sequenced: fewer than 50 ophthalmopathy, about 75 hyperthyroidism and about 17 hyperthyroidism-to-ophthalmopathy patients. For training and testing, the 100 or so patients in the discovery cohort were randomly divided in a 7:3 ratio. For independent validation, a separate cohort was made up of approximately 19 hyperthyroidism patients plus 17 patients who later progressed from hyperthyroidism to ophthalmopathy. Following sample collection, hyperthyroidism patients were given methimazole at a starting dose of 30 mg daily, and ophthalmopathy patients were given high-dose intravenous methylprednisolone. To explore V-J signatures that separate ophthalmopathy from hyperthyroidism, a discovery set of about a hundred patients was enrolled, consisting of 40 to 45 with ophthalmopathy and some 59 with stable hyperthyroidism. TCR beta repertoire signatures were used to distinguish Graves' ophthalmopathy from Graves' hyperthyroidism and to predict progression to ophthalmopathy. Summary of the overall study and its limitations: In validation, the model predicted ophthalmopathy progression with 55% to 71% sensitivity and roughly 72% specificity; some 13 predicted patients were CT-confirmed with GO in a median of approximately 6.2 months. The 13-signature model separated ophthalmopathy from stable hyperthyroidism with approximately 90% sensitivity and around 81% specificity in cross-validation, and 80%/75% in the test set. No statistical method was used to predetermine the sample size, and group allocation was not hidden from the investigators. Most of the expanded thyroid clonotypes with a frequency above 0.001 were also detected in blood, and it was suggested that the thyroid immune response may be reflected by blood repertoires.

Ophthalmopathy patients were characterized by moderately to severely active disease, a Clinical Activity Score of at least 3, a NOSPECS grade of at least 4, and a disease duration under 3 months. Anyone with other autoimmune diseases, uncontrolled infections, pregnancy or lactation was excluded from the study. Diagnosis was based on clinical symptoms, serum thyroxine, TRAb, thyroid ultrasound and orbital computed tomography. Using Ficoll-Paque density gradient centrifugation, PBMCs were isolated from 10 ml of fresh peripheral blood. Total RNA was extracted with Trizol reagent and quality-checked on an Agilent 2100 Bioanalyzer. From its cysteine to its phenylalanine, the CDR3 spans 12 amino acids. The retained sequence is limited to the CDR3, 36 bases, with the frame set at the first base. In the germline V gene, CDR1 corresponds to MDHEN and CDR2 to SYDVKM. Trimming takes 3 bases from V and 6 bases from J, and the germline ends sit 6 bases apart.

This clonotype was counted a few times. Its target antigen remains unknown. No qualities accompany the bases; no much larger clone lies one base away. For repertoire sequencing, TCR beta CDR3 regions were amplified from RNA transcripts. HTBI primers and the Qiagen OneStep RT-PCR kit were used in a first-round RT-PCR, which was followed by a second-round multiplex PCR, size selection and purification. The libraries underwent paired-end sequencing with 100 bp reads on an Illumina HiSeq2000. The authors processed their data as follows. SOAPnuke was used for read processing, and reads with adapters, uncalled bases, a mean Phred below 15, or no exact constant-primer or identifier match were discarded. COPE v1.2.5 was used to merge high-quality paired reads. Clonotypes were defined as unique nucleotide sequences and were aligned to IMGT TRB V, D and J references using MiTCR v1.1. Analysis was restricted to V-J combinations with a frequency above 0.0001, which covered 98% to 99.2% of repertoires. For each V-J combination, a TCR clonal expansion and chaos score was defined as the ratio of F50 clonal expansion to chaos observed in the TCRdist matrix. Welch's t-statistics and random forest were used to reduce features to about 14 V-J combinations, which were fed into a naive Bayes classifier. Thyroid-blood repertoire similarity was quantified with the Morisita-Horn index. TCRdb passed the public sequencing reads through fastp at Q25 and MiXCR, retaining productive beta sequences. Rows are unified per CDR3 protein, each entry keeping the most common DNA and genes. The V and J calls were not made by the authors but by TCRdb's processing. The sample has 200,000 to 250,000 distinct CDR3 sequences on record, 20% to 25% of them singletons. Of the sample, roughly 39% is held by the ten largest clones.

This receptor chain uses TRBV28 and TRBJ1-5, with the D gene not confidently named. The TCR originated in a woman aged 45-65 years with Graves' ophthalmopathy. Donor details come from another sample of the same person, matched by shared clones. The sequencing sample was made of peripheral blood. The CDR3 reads CASSLARQPQHF. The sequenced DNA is TGTGCCAGCAGTTTGGCTCGTCAGCCCCAGCATTTT.